The 25 T cell receptor beta chains reported below all come from one sample, sequenced in a study of CD8+ T cells in alopecia areata. Sequencing relied on a cDNA template that was reverse transcribed from extracted RNA. Produced via immunoSEQ multiplex PCR; TCRdb's table is partial and in-frame only. The sample consists of under 250,000 clones, about 56% of them appearing once. The sample was CD8+ T cells sorted from blood. These receptors came from a human donor in good health.

The chain uses TRBV19 and TRBJ1-1; D ambiguous. V shed 8 bases and J shed 3 bases, with 13 bases lying between them. This CDR3 has 13 residues. The germline V gene has CDR1 LNHDA and CDR2 SQIVND (reference sequence). The CDR3 nucleotides read TGTGCCAGTGTTGCCTCGGAGGACACTGAAGCTTTCTTT. Its translation: CASVASEDTEAFF. Looking up the rest from reference TRBV19 and TRBJ1-1 gives the full variable domain: DGGITQSPKYLFRKEGQNVTLSCEQNLNHDAMYWYRQDPGQGLRLIYYSQIVNDFQKGDIAEGYSVSREKKESFPLTVTSAQKNPTAFYLCASVASEDTEAFFGQGTRLTVV.

The V call is TRBV30, the J call TRBJ2-3; 11 bases are shared with TRBD2. V was clipped by 4 bases and J by 5 bases; unmatched bases: 5. This CDR3 region has 14 residues. Germline V lookup: CDR1 GTSNPN, CDR2 SVGIG (reference sequence). DNA for the CDR3: TGTGCCTGGATGATAGGACTAGCGGGAGATACGCAGTATTTT. It encodes CAWMIGLAGDTQYF. The complete variable domain, with remaining parts taken from reference TRBV30 and TRBJ2-3, reads SQTIHQWPATLVQPVGSPLSLECTVEGTSNPNLYWYRQAAGRGLQLLFYSVGIGQISSEVPQNLSASRPQDRQFILSSKKLLLSDSGFYLCAWMIGLAGDTQYFGPGTRLTVL.

This clone was seen only a few times. In the same sample, other DNA sequences code for this CDR3. The rearrangement uses TRBV4-1 and TRBJ1-1, with TRBD1 matching 9 bases. The CDR3 extends over 13 amino acids. After removal of 3 bases from V and 4 bases from J, the junction contained 0 bases not matched to a gene. Germline-derived CDR1 and CDR2 are MGHRA and YSYEKL. The CDR3, as DNA: TGCGCCAGCAGCCAGGGACAGGGCACTGAAGCTTTCTTT. It is translated as CASSQGQGTEAFF.

This clone has just a few counts. The chain combines TRBV7-9 with TRBJ2-1, with a weak D call TRBD1 (6 bases). Trimming shortened V by 1 base and J by 5 bases, and 12 bases separated the two germline ends. Germline CDR1 SEHNR, CDR2 FQNEAQ (reference sequence). This CDR3 is built from 15 residues. CDR3 coding DNA: TGTGCCAGCAGCTTAGTAATGGCAGGGGACAATGAGCAGTTCTTC. Its translation: CASSLVMAGDNEQFF.

The genes are TRBV7-2 and TRBJ2-7, with 9 bases lining up with TRBD1. Losses at the gene ends were 5 bases for V and 3 bases for J; bases not matched to a gene: 8. Germline V CDR1 and CDR2: SGHTA, FQGNSA. CDR3 length: 15 amino acids. The DNA of the CDR3 is TGTGCCAGCAGCGCCACCGGGACAGGGTACTACGAGCAGTACTTC. It specifies CASSATGTGYYEQYF. Drawing the rest from reference TRBV7-2 and TRBJ2-7, the complete variable domain is GAGVSQSPSNKVTEKGKDVELRCDPISGHTALYWYRQSLGQGLEFLIYFQGNSAPDKSGLPSDRFSAERTGGSVSTLTIQRTQQEDSAVYLCASSATGTGYYEQYFGPGTRLTVT.

V and J are TRBV4-1 and TRBJ1-1, with D possibly being TRBD1 (5 bases). The CDR3 length is 15 residues. Germline V gene data show CDR1 as MGHRA and CDR2 as YSYEKL. Trimming pared 1 base from V and 1 base from J, leaving 10 bases between. The CDR3 DNA sequence: TGCGCCAGCAGCCAAGGCCTTCAGGGGAACACTGAAGCTTTCTTT. Encoded protein: CASSQGLQGNTEAFF.

J is TRBJ1-2 and V is TRBV29-1; tentatively, D is TRBD1 (6 bases). Per the germline V gene, CDR1 is SQVTM and CDR2 is ANQGSEA. This CDR3 is built from 12 residues. Deletions cut 2 bases from V and 4 bases from J, with 8 bases between. The CDR3 DNA sequence: TGCAGCGTTGAAACAGGGTCCTATGGCTACACCTTC. Translated, it gives CSVETGSYGYTF.

V and J are TRBV5-1 and TRBJ1-6; TRBD1 is a possible D gene (5 bases). Germline assignment: CDR1 SGHRS and CDR2 YFSETQ. The CDR3 contains 15 residues. Trimming removed 0 bases at V and 6 bases at J, with 10 bases between. CDR3 DNA: TGCGCCAGCAGCTTGGGTGACAGCCTTAATTCACCCCTCCACTTT. It codes for CASSLGDSLNSPLHF.

The chain couples TRBV5-6 to TRBJ1-2; 8 bases line up with TRBD1. The V and J ends lost 4 bases and 7 bases, in that order; junction bases with no gene match: 6. CDR3 length: 13 residues. Germline V gene lookup returns CDR1 SGHDT and CDR2 YYEEEE. Here the CDR3 reads CASSPDRGLGYTF. DNA for the CDR3: TGTGCCAGCAGCCCCGACAGGGGACTTGGCTACACCTTC.

In its sample, this clone was seen once. The chain is built from TRBV6-6 and TRBJ2-3; a possible D gene is TRBD1 (5 bases). Per the germline V gene, CDR1 is MNHNY and CDR2 is SVGAGI (reference sequence). This CDR3 has 15 amino acids. V lost 5 bases and J 0 bases, leaving 12 bases between the germline ends. The CDR3 DNA follows: TGTGCCAGCAGTCCCCAGGGTTCTAGCACAGATACGCAGTATTTT. Protein: CASSPQGSSTDTQYF.

This clone was seen a few times. J is TRBJ2-1 and V is TRBV10-3, with TRBD1 matching over 7 bases. This CDR3 is built from 15 residues. Germline V lookup: CDR1 ENHRY, CDR2 SYGVKD. V trimming: 3 bases; J trimming: 1 base; junction bases outside the gene matches: 3. The CDR3 bases are TGTGCCATCAGTGAAACAGGGGCTTCCTACAATGAGCAGTTCTTC. It is translated as CAISETGASYNEQFF.

The table lists this clone with a few counts. The rearrangement links TRBV4-1 to TRBJ1-2; D is possibly TRBD1 (5 bases). V lost 1 base to trimming and J lost 1 base, with 10 bases between them. Germline CDR1 MGHRA, CDR2 YSYEKL. The CDR3 contains 15 residues. CDR3 DNA: TGCGCCAGCAGCCAAGGTTCCGGGGGTAACTATGGCTACACCTTC. Its translation: CASSQGSGGNYGYTF.

This clone was observed a handful of times. The V call is TRBV13, the J call TRBJ2-7; D not resolved. The CDR3 is 12 amino acids. Germline CDR1 PRHDT, CDR2 FYEKMQ (reference sequence). Trimming stripped 2 bases from V and 0 bases from J, with 2 bases between. This CDR3 is CASSLSSYEQYF. CDR3 nucleotides: TGTGCCAGCAGCTTATCCTCCTACGAGCAGTACTTC.

Comment on this clone: This sample also contains other DNA sequences that code for the same CDR3. The rearrangement links TRBV27 to TRBJ2-3, with D hard to call. The germline V gene has CDR1 MNHEY and CDR2 SMNVEV (reference sequence). This CDR3 is 13 amino acids long. The germline V and J ends were trimmed by 3 bases and 3 bases, with 7 bases remaining between them. CDR3 protein: CASSFSSTDTQYF. The CDR3 nucleotides read TGTGCCAGCAGTTTCAGCAGTACAGATACGCAGTATTTT.

This clone is a singleton in its sample. This chain joins TRBV27 and TRBJ1-5; 11 bases line up with TRBD1. This CDR3 contains 16 residues. The germline gives CDR1 MNHEY, CDR2 SMNVEV (reference sequence). V lost 4 bases to trimming and J lost 3 bases; unmatched junction nucleotides: 5. In nucleotides, the CDR3 is TGTGCCAGCAGTTCTGGACAGGGGGCCTACAATCAGCCCCAGCATTTT. Translating gives CASSSGQGAYNQPQHF.

This clone was seen a few times. The CDR3 sequence: CASSFTGTGRGEQYF. The DNA for the CDR3 is TGTGCCAGCAGCTTCACCGGGACAGGAAGGGGCGAGCAGTACTTC. The J gene is TRBJ2-7, the V gene TRBV7-2, with 8 positions matching TRBD1. The CDR3 contains 15 residues. Trimming removed 3 bases from V and 6 bases from J; junction bases left unmatched: 10. Germline V gives CDR1 SGHTA, CDR2 FQGNSA.

The chain uses TRBV4-1 and TRBJ2-7, with D perhaps given as TRBD1 or TRBD2 (6 bases each). Germline CDR1 reads MGHRA; CDR2 reads YSYEKL. The CDR3 length is 16 residues. With 3 bases removed from V and 6 bases from J, the gap between germline ends came to 21 bases. The CDR3 DNA reads TGCGCCAGCAGCCATCCTCCGGTGACGGGGGCTGGCGAGCAGTACTTC. As protein: CASSHPPVTGAGEQYF.

The genes are TRBV7-2 and TRBJ2-2; D gene unclear. Germline CDR1 reads SGHTA; CDR2 reads FQGNSA. The V end lost 4 bases, the J end lost 2 bases, and 8 bases lay between the germline ends. The CDR3 is 14 residues long. The CDR3 sequence is CASSWYYNTGELFF. Here the CDR3 DNA reads TGTGCCAGCAGCTGGTACTACAACACCGGGGAGCTGTTTTTT.

V gene TRBV6-5 combines with J gene TRBJ1-1; D gene ambiguous. V lost 4 bases and J 1 base, leaving 7 bases between the germline ends. The CDR3 loop spans 13 amino acids. Germline V lookup: CDR1 MNHEY, CDR2 SVGAGI. CDR3: CASSFRPNTEAFF. The CDR3 DNA reads as TGTGCCAGCAGTTTCCGACCGAACACTGAAGCTTTCTTT.

In this sample, this clone turned up many times. The CDR3 sequence: CASRREGALDQPQHF. In nucleotides, the CDR3 is TGTGCCAGCAGAAGGGAGGGGGCTTTGGATCAGCCCCAGCATTTT. The chain is built from TRBV6-6 and TRBJ1-5; 7 bases are shared with TRBD1. This CDR3 region has 15 residues. Germline trimming cut 6 bases from V and 5 bases from J; bases unmatched to any gene: 10. Germline loops: CDR1 MNHNY, CDR2 SVGAGI (reference sequence).

This chain connects TRBV6-5 to TRBJ2-1; the match to TRBD2 covers 9 bases. Germline trimming cut 2 bases from V and 6 bases from J; bases unmatched to any gene: 5. Germline loops: CDR1 MNHEY, CDR2 SVGAGI. CDR3 size: 15 residues. The CDR3 spells CASSYQPSGVNEQFF. Here the CDR3 DNA reads TGTGCCAGCAGTTACCAGCCTAGCGGGGTCAATGAGCAGTTCTTC.

This clone was observed a few times. The genes are TRBV19 and TRBJ2-2; D is perhaps TRBD1 or TRBD2 (5 bases each). Trimming took 4 bases from V and 5 from J, leaving 11 bases between them. CDR3 length: 14 amino acids. The V gene's germline CDR1 is LNHDA and CDR2 SQIVND (reference sequence). CDR3 DNA: TGTGCCAGTAGTAAGGGACCGGGAACCGGGGAGCTGTTTTTT. Translated, it gives CASSKGPGTGELFF.

The table lists this clone with a few counts. This rearrangement joins TRBV27 to TRBJ1-1; D gene unclear. The CDR3 loop spans 14 amino acids. The germline V gene encodes CDR1 MNHEY and CDR2 SMNVEV (reference sequence). Trimming cost V 6 bases and J 4 bases, with 15 bases left between them. As DNA, the CDR3 is TGTGCCAGCAGGCCCCTGGAGGGAGGCACTGAAGCTTTCTTT. Its translation: CASRPLEGGTEAFF.

This clone was recorded only once. This rearrangement joins TRBV7-9 to TRBJ2-7, with unresolved D. CDR1 and CDR2 from the germline V gene are SEHNR and FQNEAQ (reference sequence). V was trimmed by 8 bases and J by 3 bases, leaving 11 bases between them. The CDR3 has 12 residues. The CDR3 loop is CASGEDNYEQYF. In DNA form, the CDR3 reads TGTGCCAGCGGGGAAGACAACTACGAGCAGTACTTC. Variable domain in full (rest from reference TRBV7-9 and TRBJ2-7): DTGVSQNPRHKITKRGQNVTFRCDPISEHNRLYWYRQTLGQGPEFLTYFQNEAQLEKSRLLSDRFSAERPKGSFSTLEIQRTEQGDSAMYLCASGEDNYEQYFGPGTRLTVT.

The rearrangement links TRBV5-6 to TRBJ1-1; D is uncertain. Germline CDR1 and CDR2: SGHDT and YYEEEE. Trimming took off 2 bases at V and 3 bases at J, with 5 bases between the two ends. CDR3 size: 12 residues. CDR3 DNA: TGTGCCAGCAGCTTTGGGTACACTGAAGCTTTCTTT. Protein: CASSFGYTEAFF.